These 10 T cell receptor beta chains share one sample of origin, sequenced in a study of beta chain features in type 1 diabetes. Their antigen targets remain unknown. As every portion of the isolated RNA was reverse transcribed, the sequencing read expressed TCRB transcripts. Data came from immunoSEQ multiplex PCR; TCRdb stores just in-frame clones and leaves some out. This table has about 26,000 clones, 49% appearing once. Study findings and constraints: Type 1 diabetes patients had TCRB CDR3s that were shorter (moderately but significantly so) in all four CD4+ subsets.

Input material: stem cell memory CD4+ T cells from blood. These receptors originate from a man aged 30 to 45 with type 1 diabetes.

V and J are TRBV18 and TRBJ2-1; a possible D gene is TRBD2 (7 bases). Trimming took 6 bases from V and 4 from J, leaving 16 bases between them. The CDR3 extends over 15 amino acids. Germline V gene data show CDR1 as KGHSH and CDR2 as LQKENI. The CDR3 sequence is CASSRGGTNYNEQFF. CDR3 in DNA: TGTGCCAGCTCGCGAGGGGGGACTAATTACAATGAGCAGTTCTTC.

The genes are TRBV6-1 and TRBJ2-2, with no clear D. Germline assignment: CDR1 MNHNS and CDR2 SASEGT. The CDR3 has 15 residues. V lost 6 bases and J 2 bases, leaving 13 bases between the germline ends. CDR3 sequence reads: CASRAPPLNTGELFF. The CDR3 coding sequence is TGTGCCAGCAGGGCACCTCCTTTAAACACCGGGGAGCTGTTTTTT.

There are a few counts of this clone. The rearrangement joins TRBV13 to TRBJ2-1; 7 nucleotides line up with TRBD1. This CDR3 spans 15 amino acids. With V trimmed by 1 base and J by 5 bases, 5 bases remained unmatched. Per germline, CDR1 PRHDT and CDR2 FYEKMQ (reference sequence). This CDR3 reads CASSLVRGSHNEQFF. The CDR3 bases are TGTGCCAGCAGCTTAGTCAGGGGGTCGCACAATGAGCAGTTCTTC.

The rearrangement joins TRBV30 to TRBJ2-7, with TRBD2 identical over 11 bases. The CDR3 has 14 residues. The trim removed 3 bases at V and 1 base at J, leaving 2 bases unmatched. CDR1 is GTSNPN and CDR2 is SVGIG in the germline V gene (reference sequence). Written as DNA, the CDR3 is TGTGCCTGGAGAACTAGCGGGAGATCCTACGAGCAGTACTTC. It yields the protein CAWRTSGRSYEQYF. Variable domain in full (rest from reference TRBV30 and TRBJ2-7): SQTIHQWPATLVQPVGSPLSLECTVEGTSNPNLYWYRQAAGRGLQLLFYSVGIGQISSEVPQNLSASRPQDRQFILSSKKLLLSDSGFYLCAWRTSGRSYEQYFGPGTRLTVT.

The chain has TRBV5-6 and TRBJ2-5; TRBD2 matches at 9 bases. This CDR3 region has 14 residues. CDR1 is SGHDT and CDR2 is YYEEEE in the germline V gene. The J segment lost 1 base and the V segment lost 3 bases, leaving 1 base of the junction unmatched. This chain's CDR3 is CASSWTSVQETQYF. DNA for the CDR3: TGTGCCAGCAGCTGGACTAGCGTCCAAGAGACCCAGTACTTC.

The chain has TRBV11-3 and TRBJ2-3, with TRBD1 matching 9 bases. V was clipped by 0 bases and J by 2 bases; unmatched bases: 15. The CDR3 length is 20 residues. Germline V gene sequence: CDR1 SGHNT, CDR2 YENEEA. The CDR3: CASSLDLLFSGTGYTDTQYF. The CDR3 DNA reads TGTGCCAGCAGCTTAGATCTGTTGTTTTCCGGGACAGGGTACACAGATACGCAGTATTTT.

The rearrangement joins TRBV7-9 to TRBJ1-2; D uncertain. Trimming removed 5 bases from V and 2 bases from J, with 12 bases in between. CDR1 and CDR2 from the germline V gene are SEHNR and FQNEAQ (reference sequence). This CDR3 is built from 14 residues. CDR3 region: CASSPVEENYGYTF. Here the CDR3 DNA reads TGTGCCAGCAGCCCTGTTGAGGAGAACTATGGCTACACCTTC.

The chain carries TRBV28 and TRBJ1-4, with D maybe TRBD1 (5 bases). The V end was cut by 6 bases, the J end by 7 bases, with 15 bases between. The CDR3 is 14 amino acids. Germline V gene lookup returns CDR1 MDHEN and CDR2 SYDVKM. Here the CDR3 DNA reads TGTGCCAGCAGGGCGGGGGACGGTTGTGAAAAACTGTTTTTT. Encoded protein: CASRAGDGCEKLFF.

This chain joins TRBV5-4 and TRBJ2-5, with a possible D match to TRBD1 (6 bases). The J call may be incorrect, as the DNA end agrees better with TRBJ2-7. Germline CDR1 reads SGHNT; CDR2 reads YYREEE (reference sequence). This CDR3 is built from 13 residues. The CDR3 sequence: CASSSRGNHEQYF. The CDR3 DNA reads TGTGCCAGCAGCTCCAGGGGAAACCACGAGCAGTACTTC.

J is TRBJ2-3 and V is TRBV7-2; D unresolved. The germline CDR1 and CDR2 sequences are SGHTA and FQGNSA. The ends were cut back, 3 bases at V and 6 bases at J, with 10 bases in the middle. This CDR3 comprises 13 residues. This chain's CDR3 is CASSFRGEDTQYF. In DNA, the CDR3 is TGTGCCAGCAGCTTTCGCGGAGAGGATACGCAGTATTTT.